This is a list of T cell receptor beta chains from one sample in a study of cytomegalovirus exposure and HLA in healthy donors. The assay was immunoSEQ multiplex PCR, and TCRdb's table has in-frame clones only and misses some. This sample has under 200,000 clones; under 90% occur once, and the top ten carry 4% to 4.5%. Material for sequencing was PBMCs. These receptors came from a young man in good health and CMV-seropositive. Each CDR3 is given with its conserved first and last residue. The D gene is left open where the match is weak. A row's size may be missing; if present it is once, few, many or a size class.

abundance,v_gene,j_gene,d_gene,CDR3aa
once,TRBV4-1,TRBJ1-2,TRBD1,CASSQARGSSYGYTF
once,TRBV18,TRBJ2-7,-,CASSPEERSFSYEQYF
-,TRBV14,TRBJ1-1,-,CASSRRGIFNTEAFF
-,TRBV7-9,TRBJ1-4,TRBD1,CASSFSGTGGVNEKLFF
-,TRBV25-1,TRBJ2-5,-,CASSAGGGKTQYF
once,TRBV30,TRBJ2-7,-,CAWSPSPLSYEQYF
-,TRBV27,TRBJ1-5,-,CASSFGFSNQPQHF
-,TRBV25-1,TRBJ2-1,TRBD2,CASSEYKAGPLDEQFF
-,TRBV6-1,TRBJ1-1,-,CASSGRGNTEAFF
once,TRBV11-3,TRBJ2-7,-,CASSFYPGDEQYF
-,TRBV7-9,TRBJ2-7,TRBD1,CASSPEPGQTTYEQYF
few,TRBV9,TRBJ1-1,-,CASSVDRYGETAEAFF
once,TRBV6-4,TRBJ2-2,TRBD2,CASSDFGNGGANTGELFF
-,TRBV28,TRBJ1-4,-,CASSLDSLATNEKLFF
-,TRBV29-1,TRBJ1-2,-,CSVEVRVRAGYTF
once,TRBV5-1,TRBJ1-2,-,CASSLGTETNYGYTF
-,TRBV7-2,TRBJ2-7,TRBD2,CASSETSGITYEQYF
-,TRBV2,TRBJ2-6,-,CASSPGTGANVLTF
-,TRBV12-2,TRBJ2-7,-,CASRYLRCSRHYEQYF
-,TRBV4-2,TRBJ2-2,-,CASSQAMRVSGELFF
-,TRBV25-1,TRBJ1-2,-,CASSEYLRRGYTF
-,TRBV6-6,TRBJ2-7,TRBD1,CASRPGTGISYEQYF
-,TRBV4-1,TRBJ1-1,TRBD1,CASSQSRDSGANTEAFF
-,TRBV5-6,TRBJ2-7,TRBD2,CASSQGTRTYEQYF
-,TRBV5-1,TRBJ2-2,TRBD2,CASSPPTSGSSTGELFF
-,TRBV2,TRBJ2-7,-,CASGGSSYEQYF
-,TRBV4-1,TRBJ1-2,-,CASSQGGPGNYGYTF
-,TRBV27,TRBJ2-7,TRBD1,CASSVQGAYEQYF
-,TRBV6-6,TRBJ1-2,-,CASSPRQAEYGYTF
-,TRBV10-3,TRBJ2-3,TRBD1,CAISGGQGGGTDTQYF
-,TRBV19,TRBJ2-7,-,CASSITGSYEQYF
-,TRBV4-1,TRBJ2-1,TRBD2,CASKNSGSSYNEQFF
-,TRBV6-1,TRBJ2-3,TRBD2,CASSERGWGGGATDTQYF
medium-sized,TRBV5-6,TRBJ2-7,TRBD1,CASTDDRAPYEQYF
-,TRBV7-3,TRBJ2-1,-,CASSLTREGRGNEQFF
once,TRBV27,TRBJ1-5,TRBD1,CASSPSDRVATQPQHF
few,TRBV7-9,TRBJ2-7,-,CASRGLPNEQYF
-,TRBV25-1,TRBJ2-5,-,CASRALVQETQYF
-,TRBV2,TRBJ2-5,TRBD2,CASSLVVAGVPGAQYF
few,TRBV7-7,TRBJ2-7,TRBD1,CASSPTGTGPEQYF
-,TRBV27,TRBJ2-1,-,CASRGQGNNEQFF
few,TRBV11-2,TRBJ2-7,TRBD2,CASSLTSLREQYF
-,TRBV11-1,TRBJ2-7,TRBD2,CASSIRTSGTYYEQYF
once,TRBV6-5,TRBJ2-5,TRBD1,CASSYYRGLLQETQYF
-,TRBV6-6,TRBJ2-1,-,CASSYSGSYNEQFF
-,TRBV7-9,TRBJ2-7,TRBD2,CASSNGLAGNYEQYF
-,TRBV6-1,TRBJ2-2,-,CASSYEAGELFF
-,TRBV11-2,TRBJ2-5,-,CASSFRGTQETQYF
once,TRBV7-7,TRBJ2-7,TRBD2,CASSPGTSVYEQYF
once,TRBV6-1,TRBJ2-2,-,CASSALRPHTGELFF
-,TRBV19,TRBJ2-1,-,CASKEGLYNEQFF
once,TRBV2,TRBJ2-7,TRBD2,CASGRGGVEQYF
-,TRBV28,TRBJ2-1,TRBD2,CATWGGYSYNEQFF
-,TRBV14,TRBJ1-2,TRBD1,CASSQDGDRGVYFTTGYGYTF
once,TRBV11-3,TRBJ2-7,TRBD1,CASSAQGATSSYEQYF